The clone carrying this T cell receptor (beta chain) was recorded once. The antigen is undetermined. The PCR ran on 60 Vbeta and 13 Jbeta primers. Repertoires were generated with immunoSEQ multiplex PCR, while TCRdb's copy carries only in-frame clones and drops some. The table shows 110,000 to 150,000 clones, with approximately 84% occurring only once. The data were taken from a study of cytomegalovirus exposure and HLA in healthy donors. Looking at the study overall: About 80 million unique TCRs from HLA-typed donors were held in an early data release.

Study-wide results and caveats: Diagnosis of cytomegalovirus status made by the classifier reportedly showed high specificity and sensitivity. The study found most TCR sequences rare, yet found some public TCRs in many donors.

Germline values: CDR1 SGDLS, CDR2 YYNGEE. Trimming stripped 3 bases from V and 3 bases from J, with 16 bases between. The CDR3 length is 15 residues. Sequenced input: PBMCs. This clonotype originated in a woman aged 40 to 55 in good health and CMV-seronegative. The rearrangement links TRBV9 to TRBJ2-7; maybe TRBD1 (7 bases). Here the CDR3 reads CASSADYQGGYEQYF. CDR3 nucleotide sequence: TGTGCCAGCAGCGCGGACTACCAGGGGGGCTACGAGCAGTACTTC.